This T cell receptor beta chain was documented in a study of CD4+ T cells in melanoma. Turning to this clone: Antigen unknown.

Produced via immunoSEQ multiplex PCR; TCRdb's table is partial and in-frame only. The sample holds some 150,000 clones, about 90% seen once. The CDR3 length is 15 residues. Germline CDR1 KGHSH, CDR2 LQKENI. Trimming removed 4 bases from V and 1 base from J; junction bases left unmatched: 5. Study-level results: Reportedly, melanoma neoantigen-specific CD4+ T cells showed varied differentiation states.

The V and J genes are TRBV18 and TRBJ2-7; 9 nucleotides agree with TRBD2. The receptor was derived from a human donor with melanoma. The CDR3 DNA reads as TGTGCCAGCTCACGTCGGACTAGCGAGTCCTACGAGCAGTACTTC. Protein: CASSRRTSESYEQYF.